This TCR beta chain is from a study of T cells in Graves' hyperthyroidism and ophthalmopathy. RNA transcripts provided the source from which TCR beta CDR3 regions were amplified. HTBI primers were used for first-round RT-PCR of the TCR CDR3. One entry per CDR3 protein results from TCRdb running MiXCR on the multiplex PCR reads. The table lists approximately 700,000 distinct CDR3 sequences, around 15% of them singletons, with around 7.7% in the top ten. There are many counts of this clonotype. The CDR3 contains 15 residues. Trimming took 5 bases from V and 6 from J; bases not matched to a gene: 4. In germline, CDR1 is PRHDT, CDR2 FYEKMQ (reference sequence). Absent ophthalmopathy progression within 18 months defined stable Graves' hyperthyroidism.

This chain uses TRBV13 with TRBJ2-3; 14 nucleotides agree with TRBD2. The material sequenced was blood. The origin of this receptor is a young man with Graves' hyperthyroidism. The chain's CDR3 is CASSGTSGGRDTQYF. The CDR3 DNA follows: TGTGCCAGCAGCGGGACTAGCGGGGGCCGGGATACGCAGTATTTT.